These 16 T cell receptor beta chains were all obtained from the same sample, sequenced in a study of neoadjuvant nivolumab and ipilimumab in lung cancer. Only in-frame clones appear in the TCRdb table, and some are missing; sequencing was by immunoSEQ multiplex PCR. The sample carries about 26,000 clones, over 80% recorded once. Sequencing used peripheral blood, obtained before neoadjuvant nivolumab, alone or with ipilimumab. These TCRs come from an adult with non-small cell lung cancer.

This clone was observed a single time. J is TRBJ2-1 and V is TRBV18; D call uncertain. Germline V gives CDR1 KGHSH, CDR2 LQKENI. The length of the CDR3 is 12 residues. Trimming took off 6 bases at V and 4 bases at J, with 7 bases between the two ends. The DNA for the CDR3 is TGTGCCAGCTCTCTACAGTACAATGAGCAGTTCTTC. Protein sequence: CASSLQYNEQFF.

This clone was seen a handful of times. This chain joins TRBV7-9 and TRBJ1-1; D is unresolved. The V and J ends lost 2 bases and 5 bases respectively, with 9 bases between them. Per germline, CDR1 SEHNR and CDR2 FQNEAQ (reference sequence). This CDR3 is built from 13 residues. The CDR3 coding sequence is TGTGCCAGCAGCTTATCGGGAAGGACTGAAGCTTTCTTT. Translation gives CASSLSGRTEAFF.

This chain uses TRBV29-1 with TRBJ2-7, with D maybe TRBD2 (6 bases). CDR1 and CDR2 (germline): SQVTM, ANQGSEA. The CDR3 loop spans 13 amino acids. Deletions cut 3 bases from V and 2 bases from J, with 11 bases between. The CDR3 region is CSVERPGAYEQYF. CDR3 DNA: TGCAGCGTTGAGCGACCGGGAGCCTACGAGCAGTACTTC.

The chain links TRBV28 to TRBJ1-5; 8 nucleotides match TRBD1. The CDR3 covers 13 residues. Germline CDR1 MDHEN, CDR2 SYDVKM. Trimming removed 11 bases from V and 2 bases from J; junction bases left unmatched: 5. CDR3 bases: TGTGCCGAAGGACAGGGCGGCAATCAGCCCCAGCATTTT. Encoded protein: CAEGQGGNQPQHF.

About this clone itself: One end of the junction fails to match germline, which may point to a read error. CDR3 coding DNA: TGTGCCAGCAGGGAAGCGGGGACAAGGGTGGATGAGCAGTTCTTC. It codes for CASREAGTRVDEQFF. V and J are TRBV6-1 and TRBJ2-1; possibly TRBD2 for D (7 bases). The CDR3 runs 15 residues. CDR1 is MNHNS, CDR2 SASEGT, per germline.

This chain joins TRBV7-9 and TRBJ2-1; no definite D call. This CDR3 comprises 15 residues. Between the trimmed V and J ends, which lost 1 base and 5 bases, there was a span of 12 bases. CDR1 is SEHNR and CDR2 is FQNEAQ in the germline V gene (reference sequence). The CDR3 here is CASSLEGLGNNEQFF. The CDR3, as DNA: TGTGCCAGCAGCTTAGAGGGTTTAGGGAACAATGAGCAGTTCTTC.

This chain joins TRBV27 and TRBJ2-6, with 8 nucleotides matching TRBD1. Losses at the gene ends were 5 bases for V and 4 bases for J; bases not matched to a gene: 10. Germline V gene sequence: CDR1 MNHEY, CDR2 SMNVEV (reference sequence). The CDR3 covers 17 residues. The CDR3 sequence is CASSRGTGGLGANVLTF. The CDR3 region has the DNA TGTGCCAGCAGTCGCGGGACAGGCGGGTTAGGGGCCAACGTCCTGACTTTC.

The J gene is TRBJ1-1, the V gene TRBV7-6, with 8 bases matching TRBD1. This CDR3 is built from 17 residues. Germline V gene lookup returns CDR1 SGHVS and CDR2 FNYEAQ. The ends lost 4 bases at V and 5 bases at J; junction bases unmatched: 15. CDR3 sequence: CASSSSGTGKPRTEAFF. The CDR3 nucleotides are TGTGCCAGCAGCTCATCCGGGACAGGAAAGCCGAGGACTGAAGCTTTCTTT. Based on the CDR3 plus reference TRBV7-6 and TRBJ1-1, the full variable domain is GAGVSQSPRYKVTKRGQDVALRCDPISGHVSLYWYRQALGQGPEFLTYFNYEAQQDKSGLPNDRFSAERPEGSISTLTIQRTEQRDSAMYRCASSSSGTGKPRTEAFFGQGTRLTVV.

This chain links TRBV4-1 with TRBJ1-3; TRBD1 matches 9 bases. The J segment lost 8 bases and the V segment lost 4 bases, leaving 6 bases of the junction unmatched. Germline V lookup: CDR1 MGHRA, CDR2 YSYEKL. The CDR3 length is 14 residues. In DNA form, the CDR3 reads TGCGCCAGCAGCCTACAGGGGGCTTCGGACACCATATATTTT. This gives the protein CASSLQGASDTIYF.

The chain's CDR3 is CASSRNMGSPLHF. CDR3 in DNA: TGTGCCAGCAGCCGGAACATGGGATCACCCCTCCACTTT. The chain combines TRBV5-8 with TRBJ1-6; no reliable D call. Germline-derived CDR1 and CDR2 are SGHTS and YDEGEE. V lost 4 bases, J lost 10 bases, and 12 bases lay in between. The length of the CDR3 is 13 residues.

The genes are TRBV2 and TRBJ1-1; D unresolved. The CDR3 totals 14 residues. V was clipped by 7 bases and J by 4 bases, with 16 bases between them. Germline assignment: CDR1 SNHLY and CDR2 FYNNEI. The CDR3 loop reads CASIPLWVRTEAFF. CDR3 coding DNA: TGTGCCAGCATCCCTCTGTGGGTCCGCACTGAAGCTTTCTTT.

This CDR3 is CASSGTNYGYTF. The CDR3 DNA reads as TGTGCCAGCAGCGGGACTAACTATGGCTACACCTTC. The V and J genes are TRBV11-2 and TRBJ1-2; D gene uncertain. Germline-derived CDR1 and CDR2 are SGHAT and FQNNGV. The length of the CDR3 is 12 residues. V was shortened by 5 bases and J by 0 bases, with 4 bases between the two germline ends.

The gene calls are TRBV28 and TRBJ1-2; 10 bases are a match to TRBD1. CDR3 length: 14 residues. Per germline, CDR1 MDHEN and CDR2 SYDVKM. Trimming cost V 6 bases and J 4 bases; bases outside gene matches: 5. The CDR3 reads CASRKDRGGYGYTF. The CDR3 DNA reads TGTGCCAGCAGGAAGGACAGGGGGGGCTATGGCTACACCTTC.

This chain links TRBV18 with TRBJ2-7; D possibly corresponds to TRBD2 (5 bases). The germline CDR1 and CDR2 sequences are KGHSH and LQKENI. CDR3 length: 13 amino acids. V gave up 5 bases and J gave up 7 bases, with 15 bases separating them. The CDR3 DNA reads as TGTGCCAGCTCAATCGCACCCTCGGGGGAGCAGTACTTC. The encoded protein is CASSIAPSGEQYF.

This clone was seen a single time. The V and J genes are TRBV5-8 and TRBJ1-2; tentatively, D is TRBD1 (5 bases). Germline-derived CDR1 and CDR2 are SGHTS and YDEGEE. V was pared by 9 bases and J by 5 bases, with 20 bases between. CDR3 length equals 14 residues. In DNA, the CDR3 is TGTGCCACAATAATCGACAGCCGTCTTTATGGCTACACCTTC. Translated: CATIIDSRLYGYTF.

The rearrangement joins TRBV6-6 to TRBJ2-5; tentatively, D is TRBD1 (6 bases). The CDR3 runs to 13 residues. Trimming cost V 6 bases and J 1 base, with 9 bases left between them. CDR1 and CDR2 from the germline V gene are MNHNY and SVGAGI (reference sequence). The CDR3: CASSRDIQETQYF. In DNA, the CDR3 is TGTGCCAGCAGCAGGGACATCCAAGAGACCCAGTACTTC.